This note documents a single T cell receptor (beta chain) sequence. The sample comes from a study of blood T cell repertoires in COVID-19. Study-level background: Collection of acute and convalescent COVID-19 samples took place in the United States, Italy and Spain. PBMCs, B-cell-depleted T cells, or T cells provided the cDNA or gDNA that made up the material.

CDR3 length equals 12 residues. V was pared by 3 bases and J by 6 bases, with 9 bases between. The V gene's germline CDR1 is MDHEN and CDR2 SYDVKM. Enrollment of patients from Seattle took place during active infection, with longitudinal follow-up. How the authors handled the data: Reference gene primers were amplified, and this amplification served to estimate nucleated cell counts. Method: immunoSEQ multiplex PCR; TCRdb's copy keeps in-frame clones and lacks some. V and J calls and clone size are those listed in that table; D and trimming were worked out from the DNA. The profile covers 55,000 or so clones, with over 60% appearing a single time and under 25% taken by the ten largest.

The sample comprised peripheral blood. This sequence was found in a man aged 25 to 45 with COVID-19, enrolled during active disease. The genes are TRBV28 and TRBJ2-7; tentatively, D is TRBD2 (6 bases). CDR3 DNA sequence: TGTGCCAGCAGTTTCGGGGGAAGCGAGCAGTACTTC. Translated: CASSFGGSEQYF. Full variable domain (rest looked up from reference TRBV28 and TRBJ2-7): DVKVTQSSRYLVKRTGEKVFLECVQDMDHENMFWYRQDPGLGLRLIYFSYDVKMKEKGDIPEGYSVSREKKERFSLILESASTNQTSMYLCASSFGGSEQYFGPGTRLTVT.